What follows is one TCR beta chain and its context. In the original analysis: Amplification of reference gene primers provided the estimated nucleated cell counts. Sequencing used immunoSEQ multiplex PCR; TCRdb keeps in-frame clones, though not all of them. That table is the source of V, J and clone size, and D and trimming were worked out from the DNA. The sample has approximately 160,000 clones; under 85% are singletons. This entry belongs to a study of blood T cell repertoires in COVID-19. Study-level information: Sites across the United States, Italy and Spain contributed samples from acute and convalescent COVID-19. PBMCs, B-cell-depleted T cells, or T cells provided the cDNA or gDNA that made up the material.

The germline V gene encodes CDR1 SGHNT and CDR2 YYREEE (reference sequence). Germline trimming cut 4 bases from V and 0 bases from J; bases unmatched to any gene: 6. There are 17 residues in the CDR3. The chain recombines TRBV5-4 with TRBJ2-1, with 11 bases fitting TRBD2. This sequence originates from a man between 65 and 85 years old who had recovered from COVID-19. The sequenced sample was peripheral blood. The CDR3 loop reads CASSGGLAESSYNEQFF. CDR3 DNA: TGTGCCAGCAGCGGGGGACTAGCGGAAAGCTCCTACAATGAGCAGTTCTTC.